The 2 T cell receptor beta chains reported below all come from one sample, sequenced in a study of Graves' ophthalmopathy and Graves' hyperthyroidism. Amplification of TCR beta CDR3 regions used RNA transcripts. First-round RT-PCR employed HTBI primers, with a second-round multiplex PCR after it. MiXCR, applied by TCRdb to the multiplex PCR reads, yields one record per CDR3 protein. This repertoire shows 450,000 or so distinct CDR3 sequences, approximately 14% found once; its top ten account for over 8%. The specimen was blood. These receptor sequences come from a young woman with Graves' ophthalmopathy.

This clonotype has at least ten counts. This chain connects TRBV6-1 to TRBJ1-1, with 9 bases identical to TRBD1. V was clipped by 5 bases and J by 3 bases; unmatched bases: 7. The germline V gene encodes CDR1 MNHNS and CDR2 SASEGT. The CDR3 loop spans 15 amino acids. Here the CDR3 DNA reads TGTGCCAGCAGTCCCGGGACAGGGCTTTACACTGAAGCTTTCTTT. Residues: CASSPGTGLYTEAFF.

The chain is built from TRBV29-1 and TRBJ2-2, with TRBD1 identical over 7 bases. The CDR3 has 16 amino acids. Germline CDR1 is SQVTM and CDR2 is ANQGSEA. J lost 0 bases, V lost 4 bases, and 8 bases had no gene match. The DNA of the CDR3 is TGCAGCGTTGTAGTGTGGACAGGACCGAACACCGGGGAGCTGTTTTTT. Protein: CSVVVWTGPNTGELFF.